This T cell receptor (beta chain) was retrieved from a study of cytomegalovirus exposure and HLA in healthy donors (TCRdb year 2017). Study-level background: According to an earlier analysis of 587 of the donors, about 170 million T cells yielded over 90 million unique TCR beta sequences and about 300 Gb of sequence data. In a later genetic analysis, genome-wide SNP genotypes for about 65% of the roughly 670 donors were used, and that subset was treated as a discovery cohort. The genetic ancestry cluster associated with self-reported Caucasian donors included over 80% of the 300 to 400 genotyped donors. High-throughput TCR immunosequencing, statistical association of individual TCRs with disease status, and machine learning were combined to predict cytomegalovirus infection status. In an earlier analysis of over 550 of the donors, high-throughput TCR beta sequencing was used to judge whether each TCR beta V gene segment behaved as functional or pseudogenic. The study used immunosequencing to profile the T cell repertoires of approximately 650 subjects and linked those repertoires to cytomegalovirus serostatus. Roughly 300 gigabases of sequencing data and around 80 million unique TCR sequences made up an early release that covered 500 to 650 HLA-typed donors. In addition to the first cohort of roughly 670 subjects, a separate validation cohort of about 120 different subjects was used. The later analysis used no new phenotypic data to find candidate immune exposures, relying instead on TCR beta sequences and their occurrence across donors. A later analysis re-examined previously published TCR beta repertoires from about 670 donors and added high-resolution HLA genotyping to investigate patterns of TCR occurrence. Typing coverage varied by locus: roughly 620-640 donors for A, B, C, DRB1 and DQB1; roughly 520 for DQA1; about 600 for DPA1; some 470 for DPB1. Donor age, sex, ethnicity and CMV serostatus were compiled alongside the repertoire data. Several DR-DQ haplotypes were treated as single units for association and clustering because of strong linkage in the cohort. Both class I and class II loci were covered by HLA typing, at four-digit resolution. On average, roughly 200,000 unique TCR beta nucleotide sequences were sequenced per donor among about 400 genotyped donors of the cohort, with roughly 18% of those sequences being non-productive. The aim of the study was to test whether cataloging public T cell receptors could identify signatures of past pathogen exposure. Every discovery cohort repertoire had been produced on one sequencing platform. The full study reports these points: Some IMGT-functional V segments, including TRBV6-2 and TRBV6-3, could not be distinguished by the 87-base-pair reads and were therefore excluded. An earlier analysis of approximately 500 of the donors showed that most TCR beta V segments appeared in productive rearrangements either about 87% or about 30% of the time, which broadly matched IMGT annotations. Correlated functional status among segregating V segments might be attributable to linkage disequilibrium, but an unknown experimental factor could not be ruled out. The study listed 150 to 200 TCR beta chains as associated with cytomegalovirus. When HLA alleles, especially DR and DQ, strongly co-occurred, TCR associations were difficult to assign to individual alleles. Most CMV-associated TCR beta chains appeared to be HLA-restricted in a later analysis, and the HLA associations seemed to be driven largely by CMV exposure. An association between a missense DCLRE1C variant and V-gene and J-gene trimming of TCR beta chains was found in a later genetic analysis and replicated in an independent cohort. Presence/absence analyses assumed roughly uniform sequencing depth across donors, an assumption that may not hold. The authors suggested that the approach could potentially be generalized to other disease states and immunological phenotypes. The only immune exposure information available for the cohort was CMV serostatus. A later analysis found that HLA-associated TCR beta chains were more clonally expanded and had lower generation probabilities than equally common non-associated chains. At a false discovery rate of 0.05, a later analysis linked 16,951 TCR beta sequences to specific HLA alleles. In vitro tests confirmed that a few of the cytomegalovirus-associated TCR beta chains recognize cytomegalovirus antigens. A group of highly shared sequence variants was considered likely to be a technical artifact of the sequencing pipeline. In both the original and validation cohorts, the classifier was reported to diagnose cytomegalovirus status with high specificity and sensitivity. In a later analysis, several top co-occurrence clusters were reported to appear linked to parvovirus B19, influenza, CMV and Epstein-Barr virus. The cohort was sequenced for TCR beta chains only, and without alpha or paired-chain data the features that could be detected were limited. HLA typing was unavailable for some donors at each locus, so association tests used only the typed subset. While some public TCRs were present in many individuals, most TCR sequences turned up only very rarely across donors. A further reported finding was that TCR beta sequences accurately predicted the HLA-A and HLA-B alleles for most subjects in the first cohort. In a later genetic analysis, fewer N-insertions in productive TCRs were reported among donors in an Asian-associated ancestry cluster than the roughly 700-donor mean. The earlier analysis of 587 of the donors excluded around 17 rarely observed V segments, including chromosome 9 orphons, because counts were too low. A later analysis found that TCR association rates varied across HLA loci, with DRB1 alleles showing the most associated TCRs and HLA-C alleles the fewest.

The cohort comprised 670 or so healthy bone marrow donors. At the time of sampling, all cohort members were nominally healthy, though unrecorded immune exposures were likely present. The donor was CMV seropositive and was included in the group of 250 to 350 seropositive cohort members. A peripheral blood sample was collected from each donor, and TCR beta sequencing was performed on peripheral blood mononuclear cells. The Qiagen DNeasy Blood Extraction Kit was used to extract genomic DNA from the blood cell samples. The CDR3, cysteine through phenylalanine, is 14 amino acids long. The DNA shown is the 42-base CDR3, in frame from base 1. Here V drops 3 bases and J drops 3 bases, and the junction holds 2 bases not matched to any gene. Per the germline V gene (reference sequence), SEHNR is the CDR1 and FQNEAQ is the CDR2. As concerns this clone: Its antigen has not been determined.

Receptor libraries were prepared by the immunoSEQ multiplex PCR assay. A mixture of 60 forward primers for TCR Vbeta segments and 13 reverse primers for TCR Jbeta segments was used in the multiplex PCR. A multiplex PCR assay on genomic DNA amplified the CDR3 region of rearranged TCR beta genes. On the Illumina HiSeq System, the amplified TCR beta libraries were sequenced as 87-base-pair reads. As for the authors' bioinformatics: In a later analysis, roughly 80 million unique TCR beta chains were counted across the 500 to 700 repertoires, and approximately 11 million of these chains were shared by at least two donors. To remove PCR and sequencing errors, raw reads were error-corrected and collapsed into unique sequences using a nearest-neighbor algorithm that merged closely related sequences. To assign V, D and J gene segments, CDR3 sequences were aligned to IMGT reference sequences. For a sequence to be retained, a match of at least six nucleotides was required to both a V gene segment and a J gene segment. Rearrangements were called productive when the CDR3 lacked stop codons and stayed in frame with V and J; all others were non-productive. CDR3 was defined by IMGT convention, running from the second conserved V-encoded cysteine to the conserved J-encoded phenylalanine. Sequences without an unambiguous match to a single V gene segment were excluded from the earlier analysis of approximately 600 of the donors. In an earlier analysis of a few hundred of the donors, V segments were called functional above 56.7% productive rearrangements and were called segregating when the between-donor standard deviation exceeded 5%. A statistical classification framework was built for diagnosing cytomegalovirus status from the catalog of TCR beta chain sequences. V and J gene assignment, in a later analysis, came from comparing TCR nucleotide sequences with IMGT/GENE-DB human TR gene sequences. The TCRdist pipeline was used in a later analysis to assign CDR3 sequences and most-parsimonious VDJ recombination scenarios. In a later analysis, every TCR beta chain was defined by the combination of its CDR3 amino acid sequence and its V-gene family, and reads without a unique V-gene family were dropped. In a later analysis, 500 to 650 highly shared, low-generation-probability nucleotide sequences were removed to address suspected cross-contamination and a sequencing artifact. For each public chain, a later analysis derived a clonal expansion index from normalized ranks of inferred template counts within each repertoire. Generation probabilities in a later analysis came from a VDJ recombination model fitted to out-of-frame rearrangements, and those results were checked against IGoR. In a later analysis, TCR-TCR, TCR-HLA and TCR-CMV co-occurrence was scored with hypergeometric tests, and a repertoire-size bias correction was applied to TCR pairs. A later analysis estimated false discovery rates by permuting HLA or CMV assignments 20 times. In a later analysis, co-occurring TCRs were grouped using DBSCAN, and TCRdist sequence similarity was added for clustering within HLA-allele-positive subsets. Repertoires with fewer than 30,000 or more than 120,000 public chains were left out of co-occurrence clustering, as were several repertoires with anomalous nucleotide sharing. TCRdb carries this immuneACCESS record with in-frame sequences only. Its versions omit some clonotypes, under half of them owing to an unresolved V gene in the studies checked, with the rest unexplained. V and J calls and clone size follow that table, whereas D and trimming were derived from the DNA. The table kept for this sample lists 55,000 or so clones. The ten largest clones represent approximately 11% of the sample.

The source material was PBMCs. The rearranged segments are TRBV7-9 and TRBJ2-5; TRBD2 aligns with 9 central bases. This sequence originates from a woman in her forties or fifties in good health and CMV-seropositive. The CDR3 reads as follows: CASSFAGGKETQYF. The bases read TGTGCCAGCAGCTTCGCGGGAGGGAAAGAGACCCAGTACTTC. Beyond the CDR3, the reference TRBV7-9 and TRBJ2-5 genes provide the residues; the full variable domain reads: DTGVSQNPRHKITKRGQNVTFRCDPISEHNRLYWYRQTLGQGPEFLTYFQNEAQLEKSRLLSDRFSAERPKGSFSTLEIQRTEQGDSAMYLCASSFAGGKETQYFGPGTRLLVL.